A single sample is the source of the 20 T cell receptor beta chains below, sequenced in a study of shared clonotypes between healthy human individuals (TCRdb year 2020). Libraries came from the immunoSEQ multiplex PCR assay. TCRdb took over this immuneACCESS table, retaining in-frame rearrangements with V and J assigned. Such tables are incomplete; in checked studies, under half of the missing clones stem from an unresolved V gene, and the remainder is unexplained. This sample is represented by about 1.5 million clones; 95% to 99% of them were singletons. 0.4% to 0.45% of the sample comes from the top ten. Sequencing was performed on naive CD4+ T cells sorted from blood. The cell subset or site label corresponds to: CD45RA+ positively selected. The receptor set was obtained from a man aged 30 to 39 in good health.

J is TRBJ1-1 and V is TRBV7-6; D call uncertain. The CDR3 runs to 15 residues. The germline V gene has CDR1 SGHVS and CDR2 FNYEAQ. Between the trimmed V and J ends, which lost 1 base and 0 bases, there was a span of 9 bases. This chain's CDR3 is CASSLEGRVNTEAFF. The CDR3 region has the DNA TGTGCCAGCAGCTTAGAGGGTCGGGTGAACACTGAAGCTTTCTTT.

Concerning this clone itself: This CDR3 is also generated by other DNA sequences in the sample. This rearrangement joins TRBV9 to TRBJ2-5, with D tentatively TRBD1 (5 bases). With 0 bases removed from V and 2 bases from J, the gap between germline ends came to 11 bases. The CDR3 spans 15 residues. Germline CDR1 and CDR2: SGDLS and YYNGEE. This CDR3 is CASSVDRGGQETQYF. The DNA of the CDR3 is TGTGCCAGCAGCGTAGATAGGGGCGGTCAAGAGACCCAGTACTTC.

J is TRBJ1-1 and V is TRBV7-2; 7 bases fit TRBD1. This CDR3 has 12 amino acids. CDR1 and CDR2 from the germline V gene are SGHTA and FQGNSA. V was clipped by 8 bases and J by 8 bases; unmatched bases: 8. The CDR3 region is CASSQGRREAFF. The CDR3 DNA is TGTGCCAGCTCACAGGGGCGCAGGGAAGCTTTCTTT. Full variable domain (outside the CDR3, taken from reference TRBV7-2 and TRBJ1-1): GAGVSQSPSNKVTEKGKDVELRCDPISGHTALYWYRQSLGQGLEFLIYFQGNSAPDKSGLPSDRFSAERTGGSVSTLTIQRTQQEDSAVYLCASSQGRREAFFGQGTRLTVV.

The rearrangement uses TRBV27 and TRBJ2-3; 9 bases map to TRBD2. V lost 3 bases to trimming and J lost 6 bases; unmatched junction nucleotides: 7. The CDR3 has 15 residues. From germline, CDR1 is MNHEY and CDR2 SMNVEV (reference sequence). Written as DNA, the CDR3 is TGTGCCAGCAGTTTTACGGGACTAGCTGCGGATACGCAGTATTTT. As protein: CASSFTGLAADTQYF.

V usage is TRBV6-6 and J usage is TRBJ2-1; D is ambiguous. This CDR3 has 14 amino acids. Trimming removed 1 base at V and 11 bases at J, with 15 bases between. Germline loops: CDR1 MNHNY, CDR2 SVGAGI (reference sequence). The CDR3, as DNA: TGTGCCAGCAGTTACTTCGGCACTCAATCTAAGCAGTTCTTC. Protein sequence: CASSYFGTQSKQFF.

The V and J genes are TRBV6-1 and TRBJ2-3, with 8 bases matching TRBD2. V gave up 0 bases and J gave up 3 bases; unmatched junction bases: 5. This CDR3 region has 16 residues. CDR1 MNHNS and CDR2 SASEGT come from the germline V gene. In DNA form, the CDR3 reads TGTGCCAGCAGTGAAGCGGTGGGCGGGAGGACAGATACGCAGTATTTT. It is translated as CASSEAVGGRTDTQYF.

The chain employs TRBV7-3 and TRBJ2-3; TRBD1 agrees at 8 bases. V lost 0 bases, J lost 0 bases, and 8 bases stayed unmatched. Germline V gene lookup returns CDR1 SGHTA and CDR2 FQGTGA. CDR3 length equals 18 residues. The CDR3 nucleotides read TGTGCCAGCAGCTTAACTTTGGGCCAGGGGGCTAGCACAGATACGCAGTATTTT. It encodes CASSLTLGQGASTDTQYF.

V gene TRBV7-9 combines with J gene TRBJ2-5; D is undetermined. Germline CDR1 and CDR2: SEHNR and FQNEAQ (reference sequence). This CDR3 has 12 amino acids. Trimming shortened V by 5 bases and J by 3 bases, and 7 bases separated the two germline ends. The DNA of the CDR3 is TGTGCCAGCAGCCAAAATGAAGAGACCCAGTACTTC. Translation gives CASSQNEETQYF.

The genes are TRBV7-2 and TRBJ2-1; 11 positions agree with TRBD2. Looked up from germline, CDR1 is SGHTA and CDR2 is FQGNSA. The CDR3 extends over 15 amino acids. V gave up 8 bases and J gave up 7 bases; unmatched junction bases: 10. DNA of the CDR3: TGTGCCAGCTCCCCTTTAGCGGGAGGGGGAAATGAGCAGTTCTTC. Translated, it gives CASSPLAGGGNEQFF. The full variable domain, with the rest looked up from reference TRBV7-2 and TRBJ2-1, is GAGVSQSPSNKVTEKGKDVELRCDPISGHTALYWYRQSLGQGLEFLIYFQGNSAPDKSGLPSDRFSAERTGGSVSTLTIQRTQQEDSAVYLCASSPLAGGGNEQFFGPGTRLTVL.

This rearrangement joins TRBV5-1 to TRBJ2-3; weak D call: TRBD2 (6 bases). V lost 6 bases and J lost 0, with 14 bases in between. This CDR3 region has 15 residues. The germline gives CDR1 SGHRS, CDR2 YFSETQ. The chain's CDR3 is CASTPHGGSTDTQYF. CDR3 bases: TGCGCCAGCACCCCACACGGGGGTAGCACAGATACGCAGTATTTT. Based on the CDR3 plus reference TRBV5-1 and TRBJ2-3, the full variable domain is KAGVTQTPRYLIKTRGQQVTLSCSPISGHRSVSWYQQTPGQGLQFLFEYFSETQRNKGNFPGRFSGRQFSNSRSEMNVSTLELGDSALYLCASTPHGGSTDTQYFGPGTRLTVL.

V is TRBV5-6 and J is TRBJ1-1; 7 nucleotides line up with TRBD1. Germline CDR1 reads SGHDT; CDR2 reads YYEEEE. CDR3 length: 15 amino acids. With 2 bases clipped from V and 8 bases from J, the junction kept 12 bases outside the gene matches. The CDR3 DNA follows: TGTGCCAGCAGCTTCGGTAGACAGGGAGGACCCGAAGCTTTCTTT. Residues: CASSFGRQGGPEAFF.

The V call is TRBV9, the J call TRBJ2-1; 9 positions match TRBD2. There are 17 residues in the CDR3. V lost 4 bases to trimming and J lost 4 bases; unmatched junction nucleotides: 12. Germline-derived CDR1 and CDR2 are SGDLS and YYNGEE. The CDR3 region is CASSSGGLAGAYNEQFF. The CDR3 nucleotides read TGTGCCAGCAGCTCGGGAGGGTTAGCGGGAGCTTACAATGAGCAGTTCTTC.

The CDR3 spells CAHRGYTGELFF. CDR3 DNA sequence: TGTGCCCACCGGGGGTACACCGGGGAGCTGTTTTTT. The rearrangement uses TRBV5-4 and TRBJ2-2; weak D call: TRBD2 (6 bases). The V end was cut by 10 bases, the J end by 3 bases, with 10 bases between. This CDR3 region has 12 residues. Germline values: CDR1 SGHNT, CDR2 YYREEE (reference sequence).

The rearrangement links TRBV6-5 to TRBJ2-7, with D possibly TRBD2 on 6 matching bases. The CDR3 contains 14 residues. The germline V and J ends were trimmed by 6 bases and 2 bases, with 14 bases remaining between them. Germline loops: CDR1 MNHEY, CDR2 SVGAGI. As DNA, the CDR3 is TGTGCCAGCAGCGGGGGAGCAGTGGCCTACGAGCAGTACTTC. Protein: CASSGGAVAYEQYF.

The chain employs TRBV5-1 and TRBJ2-5, with a weak D call TRBD1 (5 bases). The CDR3 sequence is 17 residues long. Looked up from germline, CDR1 is SGHRS and CDR2 is YFSETQ. V was cut by 0 bases and J by 1 base, with 16 bases left in between. The CDR3 protein is CASSLGGTGGLQETQYF. The CDR3 DNA reads TGCGCCAGCAGCTTGGGGGGCACAGGTGGCCTCCAAGAGACCCAGTACTTC.

J is TRBJ1-5 and V is TRBV28; no clear D gene. The CDR3 consists of 13 residues. Trimming pared 8 bases from V and 0 bases from J, leaving 8 bases between. CDR1 is MDHEN and CDR2 is SYDVKM in the germline V gene. This CDR3 is CASLRYSNQPQHF. Here the CDR3 DNA reads TGTGCCAGCTTAAGATATAGCAATCAGCCCCAGCATTTT.

The rearrangement joins TRBV18 to TRBJ2-1, with 14 bases identical to TRBD2. The CDR3 loop spans 17 amino acids. Germline assignment: CDR1 KGHSH and CDR2 LQKENI. V trimming: 3 bases; J trimming: 8 bases; junction bases outside the gene matches: 9. DNA of the CDR3: TGTGCCAGCTCACCGAGGACCGGGACTAGCGGGAGCGATGAGCAGTTCTTC. Its translation is CASSPRTGTSGSDEQFF.

The CDR3 DNA reads TGCGCCAGCAGCCAAGTGGTCTCGCTTGCCGGAAACATTCAGTACTTC. The encoded protein is CASSQVVSLAGNIQYF. The chain combines TRBV4-1 with TRBJ2-4, with D unresolved. Germline V gives CDR1 MGHRA, CDR2 YSYEKL. The V gene lost 1 base and the J gene lost 6 bases, with 16 bases spanning the gap. The CDR3 consists of 16 residues.

The gene calls are TRBV5-1 and TRBJ2-7; 8 bases line up with TRBD1. The CDR3 spans 16 residues. Trimming took 0 bases from V and 4 from J; bases not matched to a gene: 9. Germline-derived CDR1 and CDR2 are SGHRS and YFSETQ. CDR3 loop: CASSLEFGRGRYEQYF. In DNA, the CDR3 is TGCGCCAGCAGCTTGGAATTTGGCAGGGGGCGATACGAGCAGTACTTC.

The rearrangement uses TRBV6-6 and TRBJ2-1, with D unclear. The length of the CDR3 is 12 residues. Trimming removed 4 bases at V and 4 bases at J, with 5 bases between. CDR1 and CDR2 (germline): MNHNY, SVGAGI (reference sequence). The CDR3 loop is CASSSQYNEQFF. CDR3 nucleotides: TGTGCCAGCAGTTCCCAGTACAATGAGCAGTTCTTC.